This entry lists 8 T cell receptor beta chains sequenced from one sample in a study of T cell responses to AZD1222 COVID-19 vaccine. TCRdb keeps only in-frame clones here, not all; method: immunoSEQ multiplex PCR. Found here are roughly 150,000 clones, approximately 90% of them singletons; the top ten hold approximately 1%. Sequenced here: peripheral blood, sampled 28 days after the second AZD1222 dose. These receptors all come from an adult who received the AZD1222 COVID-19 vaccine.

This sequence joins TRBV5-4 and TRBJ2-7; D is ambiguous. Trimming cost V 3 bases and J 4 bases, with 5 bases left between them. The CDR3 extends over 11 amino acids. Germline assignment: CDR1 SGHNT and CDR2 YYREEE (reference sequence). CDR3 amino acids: CASSSYYEQYF. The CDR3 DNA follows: TGTGCCAGCAGCTCATATTACGAGCAGTACTTC.

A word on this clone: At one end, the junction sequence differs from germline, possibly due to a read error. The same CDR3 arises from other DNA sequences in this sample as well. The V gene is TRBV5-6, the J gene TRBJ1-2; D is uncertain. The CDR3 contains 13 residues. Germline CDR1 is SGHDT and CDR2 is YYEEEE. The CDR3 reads CASSITEFYGYTF. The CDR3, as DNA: TGCGCCAGCAGCATAACTGAATTCTATGGCTACACCTTC.

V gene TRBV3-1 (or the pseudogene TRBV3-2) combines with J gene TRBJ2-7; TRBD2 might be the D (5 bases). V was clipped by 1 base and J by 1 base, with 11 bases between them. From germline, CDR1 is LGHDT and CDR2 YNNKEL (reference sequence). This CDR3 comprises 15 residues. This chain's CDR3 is CASSQGSSFSYEQYF. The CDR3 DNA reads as TGTGCCAGCAGCCAAGGATCTAGCTTTTCCTACGAGCAGTACTTC.

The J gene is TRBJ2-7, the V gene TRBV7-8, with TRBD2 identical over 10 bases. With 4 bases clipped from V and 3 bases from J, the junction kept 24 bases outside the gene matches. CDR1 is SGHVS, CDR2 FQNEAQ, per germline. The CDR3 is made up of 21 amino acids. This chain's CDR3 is CASSSERGGIRRTGQSYEQYF. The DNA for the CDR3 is TGTGCCAGCAGCTCCGAGCGGGGGGGGATAAGACGGACAGGCCAAAGCTACGAGCAGTACTTC.

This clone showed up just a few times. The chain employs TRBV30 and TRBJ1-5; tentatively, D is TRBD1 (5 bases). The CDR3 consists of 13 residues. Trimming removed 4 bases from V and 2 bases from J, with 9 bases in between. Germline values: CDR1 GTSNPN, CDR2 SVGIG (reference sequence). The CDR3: CAWNRQGNQPQHF. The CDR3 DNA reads TGTGCCTGGAACAGGCAGGGCAATCAGCCCCAGCATTTT.

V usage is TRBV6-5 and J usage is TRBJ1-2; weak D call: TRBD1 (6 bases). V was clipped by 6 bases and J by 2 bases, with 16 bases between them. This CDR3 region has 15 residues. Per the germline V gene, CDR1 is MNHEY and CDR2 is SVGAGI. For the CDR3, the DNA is TGTGCCAGCAGACCTGCCCCGGACAGAAACTATGGCTACACCTTC. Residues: CASRPAPDRNYGYTF.

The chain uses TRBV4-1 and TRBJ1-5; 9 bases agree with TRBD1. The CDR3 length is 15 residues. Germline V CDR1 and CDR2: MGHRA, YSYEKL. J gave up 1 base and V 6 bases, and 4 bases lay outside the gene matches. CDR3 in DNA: TGCGCCAGCAGGGACAGGGGAGGAAGCAATCAGCCCCAGCATTTT. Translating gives CASRDRGGSNQPQHF.

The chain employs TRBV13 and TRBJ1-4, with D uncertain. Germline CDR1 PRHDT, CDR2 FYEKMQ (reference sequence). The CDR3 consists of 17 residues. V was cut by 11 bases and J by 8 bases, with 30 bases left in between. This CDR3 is CAGDDVALRRSGEKLFF. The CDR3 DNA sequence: TGTGCCGGGGATGACGTCGCCCTCAGGAGGAGCGGGGAAAAACTGTTTTTT. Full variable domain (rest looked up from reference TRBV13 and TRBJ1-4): AAGVIQSPRHLIKEKRETATLKCYPIPRHDTVYWYQQGPGQDPQFLISFYEKMQSDKGSIPDRFSAQQFSDYHSELNMSSLELGDSALYFCAGDDVALRRSGEKLFFGSGTQLSVL.